Below are 16 T cell receptor beta chains sequenced from a single sample in a study of shared clonotypes between healthy human individuals. Only in-frame clones appear in the TCRdb table, and some are missing; sequencing was by immunoSEQ multiplex PCR. In the table there are under 2,000,000 clones, about 95% of which are singletons. CD45RO-negative CD8 cells positively selected for CCR7 made up the naive population, which excluded terminally differentiated effector memory CD45RA+ cells. The specimen sequenced was naive CD8+ T cells sorted from blood. The receptors come from a man younger than 35 in good health.

The genes are TRBV5-4 and TRBJ2-7, with 10 bases aligning to TRBD2. This CDR3 is 15 amino acids long. Germline V lookup: CDR1 SGHNT, CDR2 YYREEE (reference sequence). J lost 2 bases, V lost 4 bases, and 6 bases had no gene match. The CDR3 bases are TGTGCCAGCAGCGGAACTAGCGGGGTCACCTACGAGCAGTACTTC. It encodes CASSGTSGVTYEQYF.

This chain joins TRBV30 and TRBJ2-5, with 11 nucleotides matching TRBD2. V trimming: 1 base; J trimming: 0 bases; junction bases outside the gene matches: 10. The CDR3 spans 18 residues. Germline V gene sequence: CDR1 GTSNPN, CDR2 SVGIG (reference sequence). DNA of the CDR3: TGTGCCTGGAGTGCAACTAGCGGGAGTGACACCAACCAAGAGACCCAGTACTTC. This translates into CAWSATSGSDTNQETQYF. The complete variable domain, with remaining parts taken from reference TRBV30 and TRBJ2-5, reads SQTIHQWPATLVQPVGSPLSLECTVEGTSNPNLYWYRQAAGRGLQLLFYSVGIGQISSEVPQNLSASRPQDRQFILSSKKLLLSDSGFYLCAWSATSGSDTNQETQYFGPGTRLLVL.

V gene TRBV7-9 combines with J gene TRBJ1-1, with TRBD1 as a possible D gene (5 bases). The CDR3 has 14 residues. The germline V and J ends were trimmed by 7 bases and 3 bases, with 15 bases remaining between them. CDR1 is SEHNR, CDR2 FQNEAQ, per germline (reference sequence). CDR3: CASNPRGGDTEAFF. The CDR3 DNA follows: TGTGCCAGCAACCCCCGGGGGGGAGACACTGAAGCTTTCTTT.

V usage is TRBV27 and J usage is TRBJ2-1; D possibly corresponds to TRBD1 (5 bases). CDR1 and CDR2 from the germline V gene are MNHEY and SMNVEV (reference sequence). CDR3 length equals 16 residues. The V end was cut by 5 bases, the J end by 7 bases, with 21 bases between. DNA of the CDR3: TGTGCCAGCAGTGCGTCCTGGGGCGACAAAGTGAATGAGCAGTTCTTC. This gives the protein CASSASWGDKVNEQFF.

The gene calls are TRBV7-9 and TRBJ2-1; D call uncertain. CDR3 length: 15 amino acids. The V end was cut by 0 bases, the J end by 6 bases, with 12 bases between. Germline loops: CDR1 SEHNR, CDR2 FQNEAQ (reference sequence). CDR3 sequence reads: CASSLAISSVNEQFF. Here the CDR3 DNA reads TGTGCCAGCAGCTTAGCGATTTCGTCGGTCAATGAGCAGTTCTTC.

J is TRBJ2-7 and V is TRBV7-9; 8 nucleotides match TRBD1. J gave up 3 bases and V 5 bases, and 15 bases lay outside the gene matches. Germline CDR1 reads SEHNR; CDR2 reads FQNEAQ (reference sequence). The length of the CDR3 is 17 residues. The CDR3 loop is CASSTLSPQGANYEQYF. The CDR3 DNA reads TGTGCCAGCAGCACCCTTAGCCCCCAGGGGGCTAACTACGAGCAGTACTTC.

The V call is TRBV13, the J call TRBJ2-1; tentatively, D is TRBD1 or TRBD2 (5 bases each). Trimming shortened V by 0 bases and J by 2 bases, and 8 bases separated the two germline ends. Germline V CDR1 and CDR2: PRHDT, FYEKMQ (reference sequence). The CDR3 spans 15 residues. The CDR3 coding sequence is TGTGCCAGCAGCTTAGGGGGGGATCCCTACAATGAGCAGTTCTTC. Translated, it gives CASSLGGDPYNEQFF.

V gene TRBV30 combines with J gene TRBJ2-3, with TRBD1 matching 9 bases. The V segment lost 1 base and the J segment 6 bases; nucleotides outside the gene matches: 5. The CDR3 length is 14 residues. The germline gives CDR1 GTSNPN, CDR2 SVGIG (reference sequence). CDR3 region: CAWSGGQGPDTQYF. Written as DNA, the CDR3 is TGTGCCTGGAGTGGGGGACAGGGCCCGGATACGCAGTATTTT.

With regard to this clone: Within the sample, other DNA sequences also encode this same CDR3. The gene calls are TRBV27 and TRBJ1-5, with D perhaps matching TRBD1 (6 bases). The CDR3 totals 14 residues. The germline V gene has CDR1 MNHEY and CDR2 SMNVEV (reference sequence). V was pared by 1 base and J by 6 bases, with 10 bases between. CDR3 protein: CASSLLGAGQPQHF. The CDR3, as DNA: TGTGCCAGCAGTTTATTGGGGGCAGGTCAGCCCCAGCATTTT.

Remarks on this clone: One end of the junction is discordant with germline, which a read error may explain. The gene calls are TRBV7-7 and TRBJ2-7, with 8 bases that match TRBD1. This CDR3 region has 13 residues. The germline gives CDR1 SSHAT, CDR2 FNYEAQ (reference sequence). The CDR3 spells CASSLGTGYEQYF. The CDR3 DNA is TGTGCTAGCAGCTTAGGGACAGGTTACGAGCAGTACTTC. The whole variable domain, filled in from reference TRBV7-7 and TRBJ2-7, reads GAGVSQSPRYKVTKRGQDVTLRCDPISSHATLYWYQQALGQGPEFLTYFNYEAQPDKSGLPSDRFSAERPEGSISTLTIQRTEQRDSAMYRCASSLGTGYEQYFGPGTRLTVT.

This rearrangement joins TRBV6-1 to TRBJ1-2, with D perhaps TRBD1 (6 bases). The germline V and J ends were trimmed by 2 bases and 2 bases, with 15 bases remaining between them. Germline assignment: CDR1 MNHNS and CDR2 SASEGT. The CDR3 runs to 16 residues. CDR3 sequence: CASSELAGDENYGYTF. CDR3 sequence (DNA): TGTGCCAGCAGTGAACTGGCAGGGGATGAAAACTATGGCTACACCTTC.

This chain links TRBV9 with TRBJ1-6, with TRBD1 as a possible D gene (6 bases). In germline, CDR1 is SGDLS, CDR2 YYNGEE. Trimming pared 1 base from V and 10 bases from J, leaving 15 bases between. The CDR3 has 15 residues. This CDR3 is CASSVNGGQGSPLHF. The DNA for the CDR3 is TGTGCCAGCAGCGTAAACGGGGGGCAAGGATCACCCCTCCACTTT.

This sequence joins TRBV2 and TRBJ2-7; TRBD2 might be the D (6 bases). The V and J ends lost 6 bases and 6 bases respectively, with 6 bases between them. Germline lookup yields CDR1 SNHLY and CDR2 FYNNEI. The CDR3 spans 10 residues. CDR3: CASRGGEQYF. In nucleotides, the CDR3 is TGTGCCAGCAGGGGGGGCGAGCAGTACTTC.

This chain uses TRBV28 with TRBJ2-2, with D hard to call. Germline V gene sequence: CDR1 MDHEN, CDR2 SYDVKM. V was pared by 5 bases and J by 9 bases, with 16 bases between. The CDR3 length is 14 residues. CDR3 in amino acids: CASSTGPSARELFF. In nucleotides, the CDR3 is TGTGCCAGCAGTACCGGGCCGTCCGCGCGGGAGCTGTTTTTT.

The chain has TRBV4-1 and TRBJ2-3; D is undetermined. CDR1 and CDR2 (germline): MGHRA, YSYEKL. V lost 0 bases and J lost 2, with 9 bases in between. The CDR3 totals 15 residues. CDR3 protein: CASSQEAKFTDTQYF. The CDR3 DNA sequence: TGCGCCAGCAGCCAAGAGGCTAAATTCACAGATACGCAGTATTTT.

Details on this clone: Other DNA variants within this sample encode the same CDR3. The V call is TRBV5-1, the J call TRBJ2-7; the match to TRBD1 covers 7 bases. The V segment lost 2 bases and the J segment 4 bases; nucleotides outside the gene matches: 0. This CDR3 is 12 amino acids long. The germline gives CDR1 SGHRS, CDR2 YFSETQ. The DNA for the CDR3 is TGCGCCAGCAGCTTACAGGGGTACGAGCAGTACTTC. It specifies CASSLQGYEQYF.